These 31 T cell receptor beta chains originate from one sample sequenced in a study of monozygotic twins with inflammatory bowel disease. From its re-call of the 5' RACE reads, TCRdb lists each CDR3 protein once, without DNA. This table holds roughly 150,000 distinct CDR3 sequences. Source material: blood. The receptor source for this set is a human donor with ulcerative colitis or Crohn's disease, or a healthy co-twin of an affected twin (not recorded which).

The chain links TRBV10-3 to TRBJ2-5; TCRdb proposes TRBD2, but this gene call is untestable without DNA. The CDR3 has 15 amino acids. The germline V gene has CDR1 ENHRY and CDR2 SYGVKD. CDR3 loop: CAIRARDSEGETQYF.

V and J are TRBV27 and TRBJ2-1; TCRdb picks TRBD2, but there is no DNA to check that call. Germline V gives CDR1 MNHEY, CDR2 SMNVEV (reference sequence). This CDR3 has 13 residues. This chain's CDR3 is CASSSTRYNEQFF.

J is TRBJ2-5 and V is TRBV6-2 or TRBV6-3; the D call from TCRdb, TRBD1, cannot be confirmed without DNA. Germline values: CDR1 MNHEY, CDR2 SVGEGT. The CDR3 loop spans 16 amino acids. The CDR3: CASSYGGRPEGETQYF.

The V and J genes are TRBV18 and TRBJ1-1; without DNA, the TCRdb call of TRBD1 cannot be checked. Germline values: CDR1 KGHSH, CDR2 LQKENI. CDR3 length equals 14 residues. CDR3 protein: CASSPAGKDTEAFF.

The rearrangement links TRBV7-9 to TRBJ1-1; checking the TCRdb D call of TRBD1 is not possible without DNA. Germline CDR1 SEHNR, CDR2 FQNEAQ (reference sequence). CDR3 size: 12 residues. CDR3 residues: CASSFRQAEAFF.

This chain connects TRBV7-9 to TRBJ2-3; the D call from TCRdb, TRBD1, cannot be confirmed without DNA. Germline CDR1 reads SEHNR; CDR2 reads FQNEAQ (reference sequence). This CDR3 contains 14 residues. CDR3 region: CAGPQGDRPDTQYF. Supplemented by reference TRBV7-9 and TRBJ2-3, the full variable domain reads DTGVSQNPRHKITKRGQNVTFRCDPISEHNRLYWYRQTLGQGPEFLTYFQNEAQLEKSRLLSDRFSAERPKGSFSTLEIQRTEQGDSAMYLCAGPQGDRPDTQYFGPGTRLTVL.

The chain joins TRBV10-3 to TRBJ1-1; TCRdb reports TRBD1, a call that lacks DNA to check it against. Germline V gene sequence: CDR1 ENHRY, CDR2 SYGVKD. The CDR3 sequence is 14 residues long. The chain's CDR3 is CAISNRDRGTEAFF.

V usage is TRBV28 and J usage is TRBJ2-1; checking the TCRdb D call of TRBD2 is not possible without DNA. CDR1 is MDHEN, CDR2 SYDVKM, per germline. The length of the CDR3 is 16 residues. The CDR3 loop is CASSLSEVLLAGEQFF.

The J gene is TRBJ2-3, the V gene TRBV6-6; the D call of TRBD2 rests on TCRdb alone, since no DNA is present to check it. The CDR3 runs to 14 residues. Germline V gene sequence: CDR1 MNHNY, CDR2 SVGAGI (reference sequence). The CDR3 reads CASSYATGTSGEYF.

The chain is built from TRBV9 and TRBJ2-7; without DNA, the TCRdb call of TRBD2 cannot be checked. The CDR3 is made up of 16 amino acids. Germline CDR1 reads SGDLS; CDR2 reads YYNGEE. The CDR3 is CASSVDPVGPPYEQYF.

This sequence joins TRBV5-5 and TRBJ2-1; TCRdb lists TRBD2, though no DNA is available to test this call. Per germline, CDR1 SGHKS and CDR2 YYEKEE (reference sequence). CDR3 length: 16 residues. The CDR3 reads CASSLGGGNPYNEQFF.

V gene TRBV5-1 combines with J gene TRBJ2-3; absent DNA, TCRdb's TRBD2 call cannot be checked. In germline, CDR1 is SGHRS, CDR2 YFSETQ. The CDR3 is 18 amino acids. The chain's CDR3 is CASSLLVLAQSSTDTQYF.

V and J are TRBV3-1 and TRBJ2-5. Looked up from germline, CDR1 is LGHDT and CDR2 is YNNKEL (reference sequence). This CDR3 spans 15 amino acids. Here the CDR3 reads CASSQDLREKGTQYF.

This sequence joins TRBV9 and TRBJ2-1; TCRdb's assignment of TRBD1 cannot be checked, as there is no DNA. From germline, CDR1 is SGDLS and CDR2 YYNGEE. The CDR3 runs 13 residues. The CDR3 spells CASSNRVDNEQFF.

The CDR3 spells CASSATSGSKVRNEQFF. The rearrangement links TRBV7-3 to TRBJ2-1; absent DNA, TCRdb's TRBD2 call cannot be checked. This CDR3 is 17 amino acids long. The germline V gene encodes CDR1 SGHTA and CDR2 FQGTGA.

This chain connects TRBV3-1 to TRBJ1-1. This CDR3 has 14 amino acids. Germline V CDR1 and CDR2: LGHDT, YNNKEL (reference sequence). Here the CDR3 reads CASSHRTRSTEAFF.

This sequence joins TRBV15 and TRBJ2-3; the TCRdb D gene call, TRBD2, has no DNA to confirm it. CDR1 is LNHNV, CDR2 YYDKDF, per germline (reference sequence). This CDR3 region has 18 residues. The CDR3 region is CATSRPAGGPAGTDTQYF.

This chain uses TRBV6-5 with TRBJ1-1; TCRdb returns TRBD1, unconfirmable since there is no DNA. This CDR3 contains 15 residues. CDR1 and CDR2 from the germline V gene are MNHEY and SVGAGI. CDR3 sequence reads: CASSRISGGNTEAFF.

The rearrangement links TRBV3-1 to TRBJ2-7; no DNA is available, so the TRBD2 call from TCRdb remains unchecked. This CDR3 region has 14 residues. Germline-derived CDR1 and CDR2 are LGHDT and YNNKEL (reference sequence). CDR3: CASSRPGSSYEQYF.

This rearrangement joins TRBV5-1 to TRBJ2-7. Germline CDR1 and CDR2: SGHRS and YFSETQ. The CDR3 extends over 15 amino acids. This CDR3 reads CASSTGGVSSYEQYF.

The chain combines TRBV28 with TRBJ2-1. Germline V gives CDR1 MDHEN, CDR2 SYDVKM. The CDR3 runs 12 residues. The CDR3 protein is CASSLDKREQFF.

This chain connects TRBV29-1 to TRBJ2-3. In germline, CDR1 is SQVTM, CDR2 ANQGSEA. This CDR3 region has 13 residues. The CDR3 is CSVVAGSSDTQYF.

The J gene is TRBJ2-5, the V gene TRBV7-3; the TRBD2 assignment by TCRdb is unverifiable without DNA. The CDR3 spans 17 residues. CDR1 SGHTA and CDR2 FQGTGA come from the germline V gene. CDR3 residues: CASSPSGLAGSQETQYF.

The CDR3 region is CASSRDSGREKLFF. The chain joins TRBV7-9 to TRBJ1-4; the D call of TRBD1 rests on TCRdb alone, since no DNA is present to check it. The CDR3 sequence is 14 residues long. CDR1 and CDR2 (germline): SEHNR, FQNEAQ (reference sequence).

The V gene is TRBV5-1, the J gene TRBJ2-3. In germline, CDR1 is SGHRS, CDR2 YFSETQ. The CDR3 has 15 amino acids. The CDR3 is CASSSKRFGTDTQYF.

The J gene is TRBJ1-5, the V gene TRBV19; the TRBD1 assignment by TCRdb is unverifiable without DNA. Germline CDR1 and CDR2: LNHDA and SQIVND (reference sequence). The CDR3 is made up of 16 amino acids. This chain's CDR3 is CASSIYRTGVVQPQHF. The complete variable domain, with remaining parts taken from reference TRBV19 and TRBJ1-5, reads DGGITQSPKYLFRKEGQNVTLSCEQNLNHDAMYWYRQDPGQGLRLIYYSQIVNDFQKGDIAEGYSVSREKKESFPLTVTSAQKNPTAFYLCASSIYRTGVVQPQHFGDGTRLSIL.

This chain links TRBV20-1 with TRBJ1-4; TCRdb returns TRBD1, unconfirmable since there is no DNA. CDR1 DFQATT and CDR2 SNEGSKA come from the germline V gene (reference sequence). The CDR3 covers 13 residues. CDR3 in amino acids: CSANRGDGEKLFF.

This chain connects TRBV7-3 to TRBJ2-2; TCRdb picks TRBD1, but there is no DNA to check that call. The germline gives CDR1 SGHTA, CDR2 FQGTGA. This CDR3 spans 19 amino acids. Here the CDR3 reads CASSLKSRQGWSDTGELFF. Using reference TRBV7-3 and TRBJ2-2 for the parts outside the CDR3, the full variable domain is GAGVSQTPSNKVTEKGKYVELRCDPISGHTALYWYRQSLGQGPEFLIYFQGTGAADDSGLPNDRFFAVRPEGSVSTLKIQRTERGDSAVYLCASSLKSRQGWSDTGELFFGEGSRLTVL.

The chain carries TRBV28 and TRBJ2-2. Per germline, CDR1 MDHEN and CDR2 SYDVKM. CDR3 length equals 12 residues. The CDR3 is CAVLVLTGELFF.

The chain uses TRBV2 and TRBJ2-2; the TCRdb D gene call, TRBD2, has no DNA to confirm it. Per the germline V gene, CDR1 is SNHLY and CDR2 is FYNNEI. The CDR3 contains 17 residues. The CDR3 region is CASSIPSSGSGTEELFF.

This chain's CDR3 is CASSTSRLAGYRGEQFF. The chain has TRBV4-3 and TRBJ2-1; TCRdb selects TRBD2, and the lack of DNA leaves this call unchecked. The length of the CDR3 is 17 residues. Germline V gene data show CDR1 as LGHNA and CDR2 as YSLEER.